This T cell receptor beta chain was sequenced for a study of blood T cell repertoires in COVID-19 (dated by TCRdb to 2018 to 2021). As for the study more broadly: Collaborator samples came from the United States, Italy and Spain and covered acute and convalescent phases of COVID-19. The material from the prospective study consisted of cDNA or gDNA derived from T cells, B-cell-depleted T cells, or PBMCs. The repertoires were made available in a free public database intended to serve as a resource for research on the immune response to SARS-CoV-2. The samples were drawn from two sources: the first 160 participants of the ongoing ImmuneRACE study, and about 1,300 subjects contributed by 6 global collaborators. Where available, HLA class I and class II types were taken from metadata supplied by the sample provider and were not determined by assay-based typing. Nearly every sample came with metadata listing a de-identified subject ID, COVID-19 status, age in years and sex. Deeply sampled blood TCRbeta repertoires from subjects exposed to, actively infected with, or recovered from COVID-19 were included in the dataset. What the research found in general, with its limitations: The amount of clinical and demographic metadata varied by source and participant and was provided uncurated.

In the prospective study, participants were roughly 18 to 100 years old, resided in approximately 25 geographic areas of the United States, and were enrolled through a virtual design. Cohort assignment in the prospective study relied on participant-reported clinical history from a screening survey and a study questionnaire. Recovered participants in ImmuneRACE Cohort 3 were defined by two consecutive negative NP/OP PCR tests, clearance by a healthcare professional, or resolution of symptoms. In the prospective study, mobile phlebotomists collected whole blood, serum and a nasopharyngeal or oropharyngeal swab from each participant. Additional blood draws and questionnaires over an approximately two-month period could optionally be provided by prospective study participants. Prospective study blood samples were shipped either frozen or at room temperature before DNA extraction. TCRbeta CDR3 regions were amplified from genomic DNA by means of the immunoSEQ Assay, a bias-controlled multiplex PCR. Turning to the authors' computational methods: The number of nucleated cells in each sample was estimated by amplification of reference gene primers within the assay. To quantify the absolute abundance of each unique TCRbeta CDR3 rearrangement, sequence reads were collapsed and filtered. For each sample, productive Simpson clonality was calculated by taking the square root of Simpson's diversity index across productive rearrangements. The immuneACCESS repertoire file appears here via TCRdb, limited to in-frame rearrangements. These files lack a portion of the clones; in checked studies, under half of the deficit traces to unresolved V genes, and the cause of the others is not known. From that table come the V and J calls and clone size; the DNA was used to work out D and trimming. The sample has approximately 300,000 clones on record, 92% of them singletons. The ten largest clones represent roughly 18% of the sample.

On this clone itself: The antigen it recognizes is unknown. Per-nucleotide qualities are absent, and no much larger clonotype sits a single base away.

Sequences were obtained from PBMCs or T cells enriched from blood (not recorded which). The receptor was derived from a woman aged 30 to 39 who had recovered from COVID-19.

The CDR3 protein is CASRLRPGELFF. Read as DNA, the sequence is TGTGCCAGCAGACTACGCCCCGGGGAGCTGTTTTTT. Recombination joined TRBV6-5 with TRBJ2-2; the D gene identity is not certain. Cut back by 6 bases and 6 bases, the V and J ends lie 8 bases apart. The germline V gene sets CDR1 to MNHEY and CDR2 to SVGAGI. From cysteine to phenylalanine, the CDR3 is 12 amino acids long. Solely the CDR3 DNA is kept, with 36 bases framed from the first base.